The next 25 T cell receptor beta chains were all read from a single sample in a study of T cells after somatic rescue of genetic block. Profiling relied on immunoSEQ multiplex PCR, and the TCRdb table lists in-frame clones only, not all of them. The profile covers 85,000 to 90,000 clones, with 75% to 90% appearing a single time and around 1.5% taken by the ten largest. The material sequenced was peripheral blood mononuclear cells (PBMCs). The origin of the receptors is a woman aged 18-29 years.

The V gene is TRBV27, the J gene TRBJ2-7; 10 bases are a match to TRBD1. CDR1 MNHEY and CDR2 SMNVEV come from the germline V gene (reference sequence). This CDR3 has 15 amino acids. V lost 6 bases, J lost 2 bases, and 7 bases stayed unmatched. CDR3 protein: CASSDTGTGAYEQYF. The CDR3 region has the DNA TGTGCCAGCAGCGATACCGGGACAGGGGCCTACGAGCAGTACTTC.

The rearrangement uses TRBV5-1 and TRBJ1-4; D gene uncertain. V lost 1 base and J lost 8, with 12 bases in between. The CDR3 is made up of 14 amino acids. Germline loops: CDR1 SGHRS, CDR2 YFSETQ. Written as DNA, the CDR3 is TGCGCCAGCAGCTTGTCACCTGGGTACGAAAAACTGTTTTTT. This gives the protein CASSLSPGYEKLFF.

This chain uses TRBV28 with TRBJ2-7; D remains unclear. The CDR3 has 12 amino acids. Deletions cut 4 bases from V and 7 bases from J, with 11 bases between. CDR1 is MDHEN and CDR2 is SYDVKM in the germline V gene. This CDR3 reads CASSSPPLEQYF. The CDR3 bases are TGTGCCAGCAGTTCCCCTCCCCTGGAGCAGTACTTC.

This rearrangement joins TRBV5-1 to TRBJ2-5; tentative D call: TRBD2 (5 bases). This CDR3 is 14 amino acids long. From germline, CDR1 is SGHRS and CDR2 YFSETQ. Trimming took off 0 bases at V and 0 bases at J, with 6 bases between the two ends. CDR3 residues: CASSLAGNQETQYF. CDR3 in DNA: TGCGCCAGCAGCTTGGCCGGGAACCAAGAGACCCAGTACTTC.

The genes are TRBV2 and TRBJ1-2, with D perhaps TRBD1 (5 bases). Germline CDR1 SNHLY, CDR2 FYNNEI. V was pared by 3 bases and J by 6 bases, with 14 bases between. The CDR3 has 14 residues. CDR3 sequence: CASSEVRQGDGYTF. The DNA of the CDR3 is TGTGCCAGCAGTGAGGTGAGGCAAGGGGATGGCTACACCTTC.

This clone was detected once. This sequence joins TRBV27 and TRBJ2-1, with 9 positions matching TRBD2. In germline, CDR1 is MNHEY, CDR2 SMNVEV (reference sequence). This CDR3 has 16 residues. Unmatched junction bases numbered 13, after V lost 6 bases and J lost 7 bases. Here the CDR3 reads CASSLISWREGNEQFF. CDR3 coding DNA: TGTGCCAGCAGCCTCATATCGTGGCGGGAGGGGAATGAGCAGTTCTTC.

The CDR3: CASTPKDPSVTEAFF. DNA of the CDR3: TGTGCCAGCACCCCAAAGGACCCCTCGGTCACTGAAGCTTTCTTT. This chain connects TRBV6-1 to TRBJ1-1; no reliable D call. The CDR3 contains 15 residues. Germline CDR1 is MNHNS and CDR2 is SASEGT. V lost 7 bases and J lost 4, with 19 bases in between.

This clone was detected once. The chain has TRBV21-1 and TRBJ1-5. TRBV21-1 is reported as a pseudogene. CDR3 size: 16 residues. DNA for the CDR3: TGTGCCAGCAGCAAAACGGGGGAGGACGGAGATCAGCCCCAGCATTTT. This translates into CASSKTGEDGDQPQHF.

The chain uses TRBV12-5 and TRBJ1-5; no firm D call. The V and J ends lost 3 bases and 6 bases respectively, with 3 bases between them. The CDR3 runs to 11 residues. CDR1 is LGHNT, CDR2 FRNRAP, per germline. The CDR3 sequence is CASGLGQPQHF. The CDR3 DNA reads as TGTGCTAGTGGTTTAGGTCAGCCCCAGCATTTT.

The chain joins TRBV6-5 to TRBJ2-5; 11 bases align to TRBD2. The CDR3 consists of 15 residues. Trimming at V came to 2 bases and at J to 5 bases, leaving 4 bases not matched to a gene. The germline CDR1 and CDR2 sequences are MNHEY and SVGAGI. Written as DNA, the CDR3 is TGTGCCAGCAGTTACCGACTAGCGGGATTGGAGACCCAGTACTTC. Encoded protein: CASSYRLAGLETQYF.

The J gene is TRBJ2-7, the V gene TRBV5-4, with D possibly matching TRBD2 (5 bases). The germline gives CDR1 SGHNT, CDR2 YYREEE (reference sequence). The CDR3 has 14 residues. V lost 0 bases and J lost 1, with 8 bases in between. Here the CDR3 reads CASSLGGLSYEQYF. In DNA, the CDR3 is TGTGCCAGCAGCTTGGGTGGACTTTCCTACGAGCAGTACTTC.

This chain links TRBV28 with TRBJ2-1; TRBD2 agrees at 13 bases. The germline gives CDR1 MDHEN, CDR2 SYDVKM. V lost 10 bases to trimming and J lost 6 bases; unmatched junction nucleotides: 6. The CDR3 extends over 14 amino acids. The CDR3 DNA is TGTGCCACCATAACTAGCGGGAGGGCCAATGAGCAGTTCTTC. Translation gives CATITSGRANEQFF.

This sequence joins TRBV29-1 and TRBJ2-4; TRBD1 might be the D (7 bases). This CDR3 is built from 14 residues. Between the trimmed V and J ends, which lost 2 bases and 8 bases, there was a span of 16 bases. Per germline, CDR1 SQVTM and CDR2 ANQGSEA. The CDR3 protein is CSVEMLDREDIQYF. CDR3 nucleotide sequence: TGCAGCGTTGAAATGCTCGACAGGGAGGACATTCAGTACTTC. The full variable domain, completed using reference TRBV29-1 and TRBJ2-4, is SAVISQKPSRDICQRGTSLTIQCQVDSQVTMMFWYRQQPGQSLTLIATANQGSEATYESGFVIDKFPISRPNLTFSTLTVSNMSPEDSSIYLCSVEMLDREDIQYFGAGTRLSVL.

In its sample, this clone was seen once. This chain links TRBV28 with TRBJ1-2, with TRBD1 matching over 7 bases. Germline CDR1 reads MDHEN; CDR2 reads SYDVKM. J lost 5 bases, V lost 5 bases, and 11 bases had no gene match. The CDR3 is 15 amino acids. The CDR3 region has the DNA TGTGCCAGCAGTCCGACGGGACAGAGACGTTATGGCTACACCTTC. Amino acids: CASSPTGQRRYGYTF.

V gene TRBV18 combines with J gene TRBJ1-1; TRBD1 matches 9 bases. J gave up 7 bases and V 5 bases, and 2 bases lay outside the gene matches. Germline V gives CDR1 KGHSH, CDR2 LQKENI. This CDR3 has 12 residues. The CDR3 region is CASSTGQGEAFF. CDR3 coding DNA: TGTGCCAGCTCAACGGGACAGGGTGAAGCTTTCTTT.

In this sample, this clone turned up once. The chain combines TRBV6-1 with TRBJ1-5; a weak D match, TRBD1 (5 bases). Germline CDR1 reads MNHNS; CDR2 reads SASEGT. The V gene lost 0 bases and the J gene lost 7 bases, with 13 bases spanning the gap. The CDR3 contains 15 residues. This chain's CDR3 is CASSEAGGIWQPQHF. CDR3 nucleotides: TGTGCCAGCAGTGAAGCGGGGGGTATTTGGCAGCCCCAGCATTTT.

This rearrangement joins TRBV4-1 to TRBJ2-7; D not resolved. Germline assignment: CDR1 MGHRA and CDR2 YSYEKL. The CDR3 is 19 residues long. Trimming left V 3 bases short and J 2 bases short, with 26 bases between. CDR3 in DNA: TGCGCCAGCAGCCATCGGTCCCAGGTTCACTTCTCGGCTACCTACGAGCAGTACTTC. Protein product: CASSHRSQVHFSATYEQYF.

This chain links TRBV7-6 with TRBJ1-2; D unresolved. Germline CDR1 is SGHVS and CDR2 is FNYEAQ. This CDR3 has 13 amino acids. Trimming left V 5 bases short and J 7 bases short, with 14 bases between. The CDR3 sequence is CASSLILGSGYTF. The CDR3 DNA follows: TGTGCCAGCAGCCTCATTCTGGGCAGTGGCTACACCTTC. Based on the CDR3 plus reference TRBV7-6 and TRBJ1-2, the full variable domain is GAGVSQSPRYKVTKRGQDVALRCDPISGHVSLYWYRQALGQGPEFLTYFNYEAQQDKSGLPNDRFSAERPEGSISTLTIQRTEQRDSAMYRCASSLILGSGYTFGSGTRLTVV.

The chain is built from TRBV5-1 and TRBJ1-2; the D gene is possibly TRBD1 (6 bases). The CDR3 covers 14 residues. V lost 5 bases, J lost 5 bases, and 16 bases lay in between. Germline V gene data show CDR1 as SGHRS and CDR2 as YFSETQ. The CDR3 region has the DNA TGCGCCAGCAGAACCGGGACAAGGGCGTATGGCTACACCTTC. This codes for CASRTGTRAYGYTF. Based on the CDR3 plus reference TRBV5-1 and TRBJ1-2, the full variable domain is KAGVTQTPRYLIKTRGQQVTLSCSPISGHRSVSWYQQTPGQGLQFLFEYFSETQRNKGNFPGRFSGRQFSNSRSEMNVSTLELGDSALYLCASRTGTRAYGYTFGSGTRLTVV.

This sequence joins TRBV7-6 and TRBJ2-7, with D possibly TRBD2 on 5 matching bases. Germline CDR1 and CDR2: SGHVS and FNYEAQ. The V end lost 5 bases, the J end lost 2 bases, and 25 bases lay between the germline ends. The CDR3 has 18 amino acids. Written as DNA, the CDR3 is TGTGCCAGCAGCCCCTGTTCCGGTGGCCGGACTGGAGCCTACGAGCAGTACTTC. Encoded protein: CASSPCSGGRTGAYEQYF.

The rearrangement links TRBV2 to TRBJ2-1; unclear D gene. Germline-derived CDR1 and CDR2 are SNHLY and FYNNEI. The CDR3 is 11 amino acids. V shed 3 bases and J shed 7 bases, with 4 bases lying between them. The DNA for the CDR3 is TGTGCCAGCAGTGATTTTAATGAGCAGTTCTTC. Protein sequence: CASSDFNEQFF.

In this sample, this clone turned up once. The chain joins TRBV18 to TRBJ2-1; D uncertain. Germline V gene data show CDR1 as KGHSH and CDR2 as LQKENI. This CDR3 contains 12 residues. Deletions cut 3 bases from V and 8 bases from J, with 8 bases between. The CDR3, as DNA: TGTGCCAGCTCACCGTGGTCAGATGAGCAGTTCTTC. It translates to CASSPWSDEQFF.

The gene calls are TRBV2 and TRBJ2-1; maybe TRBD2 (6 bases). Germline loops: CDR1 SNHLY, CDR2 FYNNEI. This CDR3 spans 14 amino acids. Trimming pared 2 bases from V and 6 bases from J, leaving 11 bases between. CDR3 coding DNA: TGTGCCAGCAGTGAATCCTCGGAGGGCAATGAGCAGTTCTTC. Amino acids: CASSESSEGNEQFF.

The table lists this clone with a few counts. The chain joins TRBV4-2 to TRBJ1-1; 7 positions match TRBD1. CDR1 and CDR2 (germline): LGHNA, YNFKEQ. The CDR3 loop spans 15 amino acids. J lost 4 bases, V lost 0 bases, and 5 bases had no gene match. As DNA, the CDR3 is TGTGCCAGCAGCCAAGATGCAGGGGGGGGCACTGAAGCTTTCTTT. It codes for CASSQDAGGGTEAFF.

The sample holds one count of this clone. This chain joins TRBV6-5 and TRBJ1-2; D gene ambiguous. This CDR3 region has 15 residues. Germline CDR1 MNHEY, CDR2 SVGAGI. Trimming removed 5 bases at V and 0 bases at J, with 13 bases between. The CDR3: CASSNTWGANYGYTF. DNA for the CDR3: TGTGCCAGCAGTAATACTTGGGGAGCTAACTATGGCTACACCTTC.